This T cell receptor (beta chain) was sequenced during a study of CD8 T cells in Susac syndrome. The sequenced target, TCR beta, came from blood CD8+ and CD4+ T cells. The multiple sclerosis control group consisted of treatment-naive patients whose relapsing-remitting disease, which was either stable or active, fulfilled revised McDonald criteria. An amount of RNA that ranged from roughly 0.45 to 1 ug was reverse transcribed with random hexamers. Amplification of TCR beta CDR3 spanned 54 Vbeta and 13 Jbeta via immunoSEQ multiplex PCR. TCRdb ran MiXCR on the immunoSEQ multiplex PCR reads and lists one entry per CDR3 protein. The data contain roughly 150,000 distinct CDR3 sequences, roughly 94% of them singletons. Per germline, CDR1 DFQATT and CDR2 SNEGSKA (reference sequence). CDR3 length: 14 residues. Unmatched junction bases numbered 8, after V lost 7 bases and J lost 3 bases.

The source material was CD4+ T cells from PBMCs. The origin of this receptor is a human donor with multiple sclerosis. The rearrangement joins TRBV20-1 to TRBJ2-1, with 8 bases matching TRBD1. The DNA of the CDR3 is TGCAGTGTGCCGGACAGGGACGTCTACAATGAGCAGTTCTTC. Protein sequence: CSVPDRDVYNEQFF.